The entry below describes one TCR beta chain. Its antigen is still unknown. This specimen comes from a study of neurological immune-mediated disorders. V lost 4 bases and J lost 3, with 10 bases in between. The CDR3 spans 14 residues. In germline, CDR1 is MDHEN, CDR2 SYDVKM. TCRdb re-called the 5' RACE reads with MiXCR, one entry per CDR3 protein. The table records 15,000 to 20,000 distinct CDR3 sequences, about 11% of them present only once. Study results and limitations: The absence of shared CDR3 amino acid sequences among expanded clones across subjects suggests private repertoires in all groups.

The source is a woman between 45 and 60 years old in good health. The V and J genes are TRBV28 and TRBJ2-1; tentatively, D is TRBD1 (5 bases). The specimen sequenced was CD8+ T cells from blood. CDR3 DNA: TGTGCCAGCAGTTCGACAGTCAGCTACAATGAGCAGTTCTTC. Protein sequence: CASSSTVSYNEQFF.